This TCR beta chain was sequenced for a study of blood T cell repertoires in COVID-19. Across the whole study: The origin of the acute and convalescent COVID-19 samples was the United States, Italy and Spain.

The repertoire was sequenced with immunoSEQ multiplex PCR; TCRdb's copy has only in-frame clones and lacks some. The sample has about 260,000 clones, more than 75% seen once. V was pared by 6 bases and J by 0 bases, with 4 bases of the junction left unmatched. Germline assignment: CDR1 ENHRY and CDR2 SYGVKD. This CDR3 has 17 amino acids. The receptor comes from a man aged 35 to 55 with active or convalescent COVID-19. V is TRBV10-3 and J is TRBJ1-6; 11 bases are a match to TRBD1. The specimen sequenced was peripheral blood. CDR3 DNA sequence: TGTGCCATCAGCTCTGGGACAGGGGGCTCCTATAATTCACCCCTCCACTTT. Protein: CAISSGTGGSYNSPLHF.